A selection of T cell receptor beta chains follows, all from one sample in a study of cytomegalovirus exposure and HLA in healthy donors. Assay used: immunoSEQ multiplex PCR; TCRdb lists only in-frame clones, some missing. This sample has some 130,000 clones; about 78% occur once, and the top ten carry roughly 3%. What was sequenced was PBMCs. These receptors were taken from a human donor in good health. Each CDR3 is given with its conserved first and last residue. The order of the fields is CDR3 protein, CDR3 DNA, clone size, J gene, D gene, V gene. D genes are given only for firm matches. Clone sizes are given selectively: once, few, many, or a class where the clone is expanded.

CASSGRPIAEAFF,TGTGCCAGCAGCGGGCGACCGATCGCTGAAGCTTTCTTT,-,TRBJ1-1,-,TRBV5-4
CASPIWGDNEQFF,TGTGCCAGCCCGATCTGGGGGGACAATGAGCAGTTCTTC,few,TRBJ2-1,-,TRBV5-8
CASSSGTGRGNTIYF,TGTGCCAGCAGCTCCGGGACAGGGCGAGGAAACACCATATATTTT,-,TRBJ1-3,TRBD1,TRBV11-3
CASSLTLEGQGRANEKLFF,TGTGCCAGCAGCCTTACGCTAGAGGGACAGGGGAGGGCTAATGAAAAACTGTTTTTT,-,TRBJ1-4,TRBD1,TRBV11-2
CASSLGRPYTQYF,TGTGCCAGCAGCTTAGGGCGGCCCTATACGCAGTATTTT,-,TRBJ2-3,-,TRBV7-2
CASSYVGLGEQYF,TGTGCCAGCAGTTACGTCGGACTGGGCGAGCAGTACTTC,few,TRBJ2-7,-,TRBV6-5
CSVSMAGSRGEQFF,TGCAGCGTATCGATGGCAGGGTCCAGGGGTGAGCAGTTCTTC,-,TRBJ2-1,-,TRBV29-1
CASSLVGNQPQHF,TGTGCCAGCAGCTTAGTCGGGAATCAGCCCCAGCATTTT,-,TRBJ1-5,-,TRBV7-8
CASSPNAGTGDTEAFF,TGCGCCAGCAGCCCGAACGCCGGGACAGGGGACACTGAAGCTTTCTTT,-,TRBJ1-1,TRBD1,TRBV5-1
CASRPGFPLKYQETQYF,TGTGCCAGCAGACCGGGATTCCCCCTCAAGTACCAAGAGACCCAGTACTTC,-,TRBJ2-5,-,TRBV27
CASSSQKGQGYTEAFF,TGTGCCAGCAGTTCTCAAAAAGGACAGGGTTACACTGAAGCTTTCTTT,-,TRBJ1-1,TRBD1,TRBV28
CASSPGTGGITNGYTF,TGTGCCAGCAGCCCCGGGACAGGGGGCATAACTAATGGCTACACCTTC,-,TRBJ1-2,TRBD1,TRBV5-4
CASSLGGGGSTDTQYF,TGTGCCAGCAGCTTGGGAGGGGGAGGGAGCACAGATACGCAGTATTTT,few,TRBJ2-3,-,TRBV5-4
CASSYATSVNTEAFF,TGTGCCAGCAGTTACGCGACATCAGTGAACACTGAAGCTTTCTTT,-,TRBJ1-1,-,TRBV6-5
CASSGTGDEKLFF,TGTGCCAGCAGCGGGACAGGGGACGAAAAACTGTTTTTT,-,TRBJ1-4,TRBD1,TRBV5-4
CASSGGQGNTEAFF,TGCGCCAGCAGCGGGGGACAGGGGAACACTGAAGCTTTCTTT,few,TRBJ1-1,TRBD1,TRBV5-1
CASSFTGAWGEKLFF,TGTGCCAGCAGTTTTACAGGGGCATGGGGTGAAAAACTGTTTTTT,once,TRBJ1-4,TRBD1,TRBV6-5
CATSRRTGTGDSPLHF,TGTGCCACCAGCAGACGAACCGGGACAGGGGATTCACCCCTCCACTTT,-,TRBJ1-6,TRBD1,TRBV15
CASSLGAGEQYF,TGTGCCAGCAGCTTAGGGGCGGGGGAGCAGTACTTC,-,TRBJ2-7,-,TRBV11-2
CASRPSNSNSNQPQHF,TGTGCCAGCAGGCCCTCGAACAGCAATAGCAATCAGCCCCAGCATTTT,-,TRBJ1-5,-,TRBV25-1
CASSFGTSGGQETQYF,TGTGCCAGCAGCTTCGGGACTAGCGGGGGACAAGAGACCCAGTACTTC,-,TRBJ2-5,TRBD2,TRBV5-4
CSVEYRDRKGEQYF,TGCAGCGTTGAATATAGGGACAGGAAGGGCGAGCAGTACTTC,-,TRBJ2-7,TRBD1,TRBV29-1
CAWSPDRNYGYTF,TGTGCCTGGAGTCCCGACAGGAACTATGGCTACACCTTC,-,TRBJ1-2,-,TRBV30
CASSLGVDTYNEQFF,TGTGCCAGCAGCTTAGGCGTTGACACTTACAATGAGCAGTTCTTC,-,TRBJ2-1,-,TRBV11-3
CASSLGRVGNTEAFF,TGTGCCAGCAGCTTAGGTCGGGTGGGGAACACTGAAGCTTTCTTT,-,TRBJ1-1,-,TRBV7-2
CASSLVQGAYEQYF,TGTGCCAGCAGCTTAGTACAGGGAGCCTACGAGCAGTACTTC,-,TRBJ2-7,-,TRBV7-2
CASSEGGQPKETQYF,TGTGCCAGCAGTGAAGGGGGACAGCCCAAAGAGACCCAGTACTTC,few,TRBJ2-5,TRBD1,TRBV2
CASGLGHVAKNIQYF,TGTGCCAGCGGTCTAGGACACGTAGCCAAAAACATTCAGTACTTC,-,TRBJ2-4,-,TRBV28
CASSRGTGDQETQYF,TGTGCCAGCTCACGAGGGACAGGGGACCAAGAGACCCAGTACTTC,-,TRBJ2-5,TRBD1,TRBV18
CASSQCGRGRVGNQPQHF,TGCGCCAGCAGTCAATGTGGCAGGGGGCGAGTAGGCAATCAGCCCCAGCATTTT,-,TRBJ1-5,TRBD1,TRBV23-1
CASSLFGGSSTEAFF,TGTGCCAGCAGCTTATTCGGGGGTTCTTCCACTGAAGCTTTCTTT,few,TRBJ1-1,-,TRBV7-2